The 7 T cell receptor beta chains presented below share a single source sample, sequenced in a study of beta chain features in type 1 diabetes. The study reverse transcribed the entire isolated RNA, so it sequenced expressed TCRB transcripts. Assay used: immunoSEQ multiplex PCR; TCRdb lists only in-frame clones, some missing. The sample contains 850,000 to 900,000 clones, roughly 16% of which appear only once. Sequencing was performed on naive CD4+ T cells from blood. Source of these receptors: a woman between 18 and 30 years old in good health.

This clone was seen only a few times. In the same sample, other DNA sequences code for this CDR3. CDR3 in DNA: TGTGCCAGCAGCCCCTACCAAGAGACCCAGTACTTC. It codes for CASSPYQETQYF. The chain joins TRBV7-2 to TRBJ2-5; no reliable D call. CDR3 length equals 12 residues. Trimming pared 5 bases from V and 0 bases from J, leaving 4 bases between. Looked up from germline, CDR1 is SGHTA and CDR2 is FQGNSA.

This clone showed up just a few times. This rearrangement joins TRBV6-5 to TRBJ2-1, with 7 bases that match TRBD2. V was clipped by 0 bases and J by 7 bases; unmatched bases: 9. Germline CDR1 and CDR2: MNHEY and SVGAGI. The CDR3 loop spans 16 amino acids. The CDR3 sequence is CASSYSRTRDGNEQFF. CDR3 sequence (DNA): TGTGCCAGCAGTTACTCGAGGACTAGAGATGGGAATGAGCAGTTCTTC.

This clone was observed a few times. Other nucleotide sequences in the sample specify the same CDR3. CDR3 sequence reads: CSANPEETQYF. CDR3 nucleotides: TGCAGTGCTAATCCCGAAGAGACCCAGTACTTC. This chain joins TRBV20-1 and TRBJ2-5; no clear D. Between the trimmed V and J ends, which lost 4 bases and 3 bases, there was a span of 6 bases. Germline V lookup: CDR1 DFQATT, CDR2 SNEGSKA (reference sequence). CDR3 length: 11 residues.

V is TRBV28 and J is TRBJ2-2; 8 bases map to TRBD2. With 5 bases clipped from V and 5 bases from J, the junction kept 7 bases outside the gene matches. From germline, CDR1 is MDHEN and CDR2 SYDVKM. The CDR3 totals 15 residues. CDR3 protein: CASSIHGRATGELFF. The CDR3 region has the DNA TGTGCCAGCAGTATCCACGGGAGGGCGACCGGGGAGCTGTTTTTT.

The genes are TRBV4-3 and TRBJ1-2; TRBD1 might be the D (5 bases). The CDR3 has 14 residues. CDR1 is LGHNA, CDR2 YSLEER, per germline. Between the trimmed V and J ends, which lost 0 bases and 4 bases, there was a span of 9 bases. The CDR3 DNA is TGCGCCAGCAGCCAAGATGAGAGGGGCTATGGCTACACCTTC. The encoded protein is CASSQDERGYGYTF.

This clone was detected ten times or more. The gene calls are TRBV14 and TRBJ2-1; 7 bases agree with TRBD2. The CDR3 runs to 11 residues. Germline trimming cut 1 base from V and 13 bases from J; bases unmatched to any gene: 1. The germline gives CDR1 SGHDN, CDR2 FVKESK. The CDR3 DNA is TGTGCCAGCAGCCAAGGGACTAGTCAGTTCTTC. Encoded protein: CASSQGTSQFF.

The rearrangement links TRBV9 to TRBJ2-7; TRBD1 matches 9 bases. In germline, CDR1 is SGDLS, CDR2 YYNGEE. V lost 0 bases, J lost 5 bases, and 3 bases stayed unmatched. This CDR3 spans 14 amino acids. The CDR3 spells CASSVGTGGHEQYF. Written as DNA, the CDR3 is TGTGCCAGCAGCGTAGGAACAGGGGGCCACGAGCAGTACTTC.